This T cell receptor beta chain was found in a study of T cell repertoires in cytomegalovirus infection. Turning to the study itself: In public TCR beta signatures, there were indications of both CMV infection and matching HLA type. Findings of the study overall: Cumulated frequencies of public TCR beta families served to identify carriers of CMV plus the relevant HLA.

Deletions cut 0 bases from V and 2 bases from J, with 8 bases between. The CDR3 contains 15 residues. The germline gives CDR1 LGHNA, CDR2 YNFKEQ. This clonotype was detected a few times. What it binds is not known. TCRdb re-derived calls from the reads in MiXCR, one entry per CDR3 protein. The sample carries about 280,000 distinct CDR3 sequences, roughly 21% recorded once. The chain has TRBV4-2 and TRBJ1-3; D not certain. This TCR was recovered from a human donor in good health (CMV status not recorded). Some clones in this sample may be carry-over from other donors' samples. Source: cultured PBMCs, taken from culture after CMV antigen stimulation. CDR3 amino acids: CASSQDGVPGNTIYF. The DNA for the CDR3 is TGTGCCAGCAGCCAAGATGGTGTCCCTGGAAACACCATATATTTT.